The clone carrying this T cell receptor beta chain was observed a single time. Its target is unknown. Repertoires were generated with immunoSEQ multiplex PCR, while TCRdb's copy carries only in-frame clones and drops some. This sample yields about 10,000 clones, of which roughly 97% are seen a single time; 0.83% belongs to the top ten. The data derive from a study of monozygotic twins with cystic fibrosis. Regarding the study as a whole: Age, concordance and disease severity did not associate with shared CDR3 numbers. Low clonality (median about 0.0095) suggested a mostly naive repertoire. In 13 of 16 pairs, V gene usage was closest to the co-twin's. Monozygotic CF twins shared more identical nucleotide clonotypes than unrelated patients.

Trimming cost V 4 bases and J 6 bases; bases outside gene matches: 10. In germline, CDR1 is SGHAT, CDR2 FQNNGV. The CDR3 contains 15 residues. The chain joins TRBV11-2 to TRBJ1-1, with 8 nucleotides matching TRBD1. The sequenced sample was blood. The TCR comes from a boy between 10 and 17 years old with cystic fibrosis. DNA for the CDR3: TGTGCCAGCAGCTCGATTCAGGGGGCGAGGGCTGAAGCTTTCTTT. Protein sequence: CASSSIQGARAEAFF.